This T cell receptor (beta chain) came from a study of chemoradiotherapy in HPV16-positive cancers. V was cut by 3 bases and J by 1 base, with 9 bases left in between. The germline gives CDR1 SGDLS, CDR2 YYNGEE. This CDR3 is 14 amino acids long. Samples were taken several times over chemoradiotherapy. TCRdb keeps only in-frame clones here, not all; method: immunoSEQ multiplex PCR. The sample contains 9,500 to 12,000 clones, approximately 89% of which appear only once. Specimen: blood, collected from a patient who underwent chemoradiotherapy. This chain connects TRBV9 to TRBJ2-3; no definite D call. This sequence was found in a human donor with HPV-associated anogenital cancer. The CDR3 DNA sequence: TGTGCCAGCAGCGAGGCCGCGGGCACAGATACGCAGTATTTT. It yields the protein CASSEAAGTDTQYF.